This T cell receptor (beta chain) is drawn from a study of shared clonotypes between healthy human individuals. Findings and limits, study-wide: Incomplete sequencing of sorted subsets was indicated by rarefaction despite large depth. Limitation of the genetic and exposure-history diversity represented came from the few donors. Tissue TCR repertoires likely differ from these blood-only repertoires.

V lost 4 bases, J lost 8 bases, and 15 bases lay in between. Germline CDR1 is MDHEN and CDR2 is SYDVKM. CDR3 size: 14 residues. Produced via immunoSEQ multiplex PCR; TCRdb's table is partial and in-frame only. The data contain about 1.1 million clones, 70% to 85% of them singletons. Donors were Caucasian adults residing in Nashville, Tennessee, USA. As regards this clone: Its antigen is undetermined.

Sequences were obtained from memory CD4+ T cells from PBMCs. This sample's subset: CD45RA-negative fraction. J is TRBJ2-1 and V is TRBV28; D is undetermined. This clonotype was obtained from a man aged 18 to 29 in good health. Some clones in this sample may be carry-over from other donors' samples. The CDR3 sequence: CASSSPRGRDEQFF. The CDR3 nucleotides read TGTGCCAGCAGTTCCCCCCGCGGCCGGGATGAGCAGTTCTTC.